These T cell receptor beta chains were read from a single sample in a study of OX40 agonist ivuxolimab in advanced cancers. Sequenced by immunoSEQ multiplex PCR; TCRdb stores in-frame clones only, minus some. This sample has approximately 61,000 clones, with about four fifths found just once. Sequences were derived from CD4+ or CD8+ T cells sorted from blood, sampled in a trial of the OX40 agonist ivuxolimab. The receptors were gathered from an adult with an advanced solid tumor such as melanoma, head and neck, liver or kidney cancer. The CDR3 runs from the conserved cysteine through the conserved F or W. D genes are given only for firm matches. Expanded clones are given a class, and other clones once, few, many or no size at all.

clone_size | j_call | v_call | d_call | cdr3_aa | cdr3_nt
- | TRBJ2-1 | TRBV7-2 | TRBD2 | CASSSGLAANEQFF | TGTGCCAGCAGCTCGGGACTAGCGGCAAATGAGCAGTTCTTC
- | TRBJ2-3 | TRBV5-1 | TRBD2 | CASSLYAPRGGSSPDTQYF | TGCGCCAGCAGCTTGTACGCCCCCCGCGGCGGGAGTTCACCAGATACGCAGTATTTT
- | TRBJ2-3 | TRBV5-5 | - | CASSLGYSSSPSTDTQYF | TGTGCCAGCAGCTTGGGTTATAGTTCTAGTCCTAGCACAGATACGCAGTATTTT
- | TRBJ1-4 | TRBV7-2 | TRBD1 | CASSSWDRGVEKLFF | TGTGCCAGCAGCTCTTGGGACAGGGGGGTAGAAAAACTGTTTTTT
once | TRBJ1-1 | TRBV4-1 | - | CASSQQGTLNTEAFF | TGCGCCAGCAGCCAGCAGGGTACCTTGAACACTGAAGCTTTCTTT
- | TRBJ2-1 | TRBV7-9 | - | CASNWWGNNEQFF | TGTGCCAGCAATTGGTGGGGGAACAATGAGCAGTTCTTC
- | TRBJ2-7 | TRBV18 | TRBD1 | CASSPQTGGDEQYF | TGTGCCAGCTCACCACAAACAGGGGGCGACGAGCAGTACTTC
few | TRBJ2-2 | TRBV7-2 | TRBD1 | CASSLVGTGAGGELFF | TGTGCCAGCAGCTTAGTTGGCACAGGGGCGGGCGGGGAGCTGTTTTTT
- | TRBJ2-7 | TRBV5-3 | TRBD2 | CARSFLANRTSGAYEQYF | TGTGCCAGAAGTTTCTTGGCCAATAGGACTAGCGGGGCCTACGAGCAGTACTTC
- | TRBJ2-7 | TRBV7-2 | - | CASSLAGVYEQYF | TGTGCCAGCAGCTTAGCTGGTGTCTACGAGCAGTACTTC
- | TRBJ2-7 | TRBV6-1 | - | CASSEAGTWAYEQYF | TGTGCCAGCAGTGAAGCAGGGACATGGGCCTACGAGCAGTACTTC
few | TRBJ1-2 | TRBV2 | TRBD1 | CASSELGTDLGYTF | TGTGCCAGCAGTGAATTGGGGACAGACCTTGGCTACACCTTC
- | TRBJ1-1 | TRBV11-3 | TRBD1 | CASSLETGITEAFF | TGTGCCAGCAGCTTAGAGACAGGGATCACTGAAGCTTTCTTT
- | TRBJ2-3 | TRBV2 | - | CAGGPADTQYF | TGTGCCGGGGGGCCTGCAGATACGCAGTATTTT
- | TRBJ1-5 | TRBV19 | - | CASRGPRRADQPQHF | TGTGCCAGTAGGGGGCCCCGGAGGGCAGACCAGCCCCAGCATTTT
few | TRBJ2-3 | TRBV7-3 | TRBD1 | CASSKLNRGSTADTQYF | TGTGCCAGCAGCAAGCTTAACAGGGGGTCAACGGCAGATACGCAGTATTTT
- | TRBJ2-1 | TRBV5-4 | - | CASSLDAVEQFF | TGTGCCAGCAGCTTGGATGCGGTTGAGCAGTTCTTC
- | TRBJ1-2 | TRBV29-1 | - | CSVGFPGDTF | TGCAGCGTTGGTTTTCCGGGAGACACCTTC
- | TRBJ1-5 | TRBV5-6 | TRBD1 | CASSRQGALEPQHF | TGTGCCAGCAGCAGACAGGGGGCTTTGGAGCCCCAGCATTTT
- | TRBJ2-1 | TRBV11-3 | - | CASSSGVGNEQFF | TGTGCCAGCAGTTCCGGGGTCGGCAATGAGCAGTTCTTC
- | TRBJ2-2 | TRBV5-8 | - | CASSLLGVVAGELFF | TGTGCCAGCAGCTTGTTGGGAGTTGTGGCCGGGGAGCTGTTTTTT
- | TRBJ1-1 | TRBV2 | - | CASSFISTREAFF | TGTGCCAGCAGTTTCATTAGCACACGCGAAGCTTTCTTT
- | TRBJ2-1 | TRBV5-1 | - | CASSFRPTEGEQFF | TGCGCCAGCAGCTTCCGACCGACGGAGGGTGAGCAGTTCTTC
few | TRBJ1-1 | TRBV29-1 | - | CSVGGILGHLNTEAFF | TGCAGCGTTGGGGGGATCCTCGGACACCTCAACACTGAAGCTTTCTTT
- | TRBJ2-7 | TRBV29-1 | - | CSVIQVGYSYEQYF | TGCAGCGTAATCCAGGTGGGCTACTCCTACGAGCAGTACTTC
- | TRBJ2-2 | TRBV7-2 | TRBD1 | CASSPRRGGITGELFF | TGTGCCAGCAGCCCCCGTAGAGGGGGCATTACCGGGGAGCTGTTTTTT
- | TRBJ2-1 | TRBV7-3 | - | CASSARLDNEQFF | TGTGCCAGCAGCGCCAGACTGGATAATGAGCAGTTCTTC
- | TRBJ2-3 | TRBV5-8 | - | CASSFLGSLADTQYF | TGTGCCAGCAGCTTTTTGGGAAGTCTGGCAGATACGCAGTATTTT
- | TRBJ2-1 | TRBV29-1 | - | CSVEGVEVLGGITQFF | TGCAGCGTTGAAGGTGTGGAGGTCTTGGGGGGCATCACGCAGTTCTTC
- | TRBJ1-4 | TRBV19 | - | CASSIGRYGRDEKLFF | TGTGCCAGTAGTATAGGGAGATACGGGAGGGATGAAAAACTGTTTTTT
- | TRBJ1-1 | TRBV9 | - | CASSVDPVNTEAFF | TGTGCCAGCAGCGTAGATCCGGTGAACACTGAAGCTTTCTTT
once | TRBJ1-1 | TRBV7-2 | - | CASSTRTAAHEAFF | TGTGCCAGCAGCACCAGGACAGCGGCTCATGAAGCTTTCTTT
- | TRBJ1-5 | TRBV7-2 | - | CASSFTGLNQPQHF | TGTGCCAGCAGCTTTACAGGGTTAAATCAGCCCCAGCATTTT
once | TRBJ1-2 | TRBV6-5 | - | CASSRQANYGYTF | TGTGCCAGCAGTCGACAGGCTAACTATGGCTACACCTTC
- | TRBJ2-3 | TRBV5-5 | - | CASSLTSTDTQYF | TGTGCCAGCAGCTTGACAAGCACAGATACGCAGTATTTT
- | TRBJ2-1 | TRBV7-6 | - | CASSSLGGTYNEQFF | TGTGCCAGCAGCTCCCTTGGTGGGACCTACAATGAGCAGTTCTTC
- | TRBJ1-4 | TRBV5-5 | TRBD1 | CASSLEGQVNEKLFF | TGTGCCAGCAGCTTGGAGGGACAGGTTAATGAAAAACTGTTTTTT
few | TRBJ1-2 | TRBV30 | - | CAWSVQGYGYTF | TGTGCCTGGAGTGTACAGGGCTATGGCTACACCTTC
- | TRBJ2-3 | TRBV30 | - | CAWKRGSTDTQYF | TGTGCCTGGAAACGCGGGAGCACAGATACGCAGTATTTT
- | TRBJ2-7 | TRBV7-2 | - | CASSWTSSYEQYF | TGTGCCAGCAGCTGGACTTCTAGCTACGAGCAGTACTTC
- | TRBJ2-3 | TRBV7-9 | TRBD1 | CASSFRRTGTDTQYF | TGTGCCAGCAGCTTCCGGAGGACAGGGACAGATACGCAGTATTTT
- | TRBJ2-2 | TRBV5-1 | TRBD2 | CASSAFGGTGELFF | TGCGCCAGCAGCGCCTTCGGGGGGACCGGGGAGCTGTTTTTT
- | TRBJ2-5 | TRBV7-3 | - | CASSLRLQETQYF | TGTGCCAGCAGCTTACGACTTCAAGAGACCCAGTACTTC
- | TRBJ2-1 | TRBV7-3 | - | CASSPASYNEQFF | TGTGCCAGCAGCCCCGCTAGCTACAATGAGCAGTTCTTC
once | TRBJ2-1 | TRBV7-3 | TRBD2 | CASSEGLDNEQFF | TGTGCCAGCAGCGAGGGACTAGACAATGAGCAGTTCTTC
- | TRBJ2-2 | TRBV18 | TRBD2 | CASSPLAGDTGELFF | TGTGCCAGCTCACCTCTAGCGGGGGACACCGGGGAGCTGTTTTTT
- | TRBJ2-3 | TRBV5-4 | TRBD2 | CASSRRLAGDTDTQYF | TGTGCCAGCAGCCGGAGACTAGCGGGGGACACAGATACGCAGTATTTT
- | TRBJ2-3 | TRBV6-6 | TRBD1 | CASSFRTGEDTQYF | TGTGCCAGCAGTTTCAGGACAGGGGAGGATACGCAGTATTTT
few | TRBJ1-1 | TRBV18 | - | CASSPGSGLWTEAFF | TGTGCCAGCTCACCAGGCAGTGGGCTGTGGACTGAAGCTTTCTTT
- | TRBJ2-2 | TRBV10-3 | TRBD1 | CAVKGAANTGELFF | TGTGCCGTCAAGGGGGCTGCGAACACCGGGGAGCTGTTTTTT
- | TRBJ2-1 | TRBV5-4 | - | CASSLGHGARSYNEQFF | TGTGCCAGCAGCTTGGGACACGGCGCCCGCTCCTACAATGAGCAGTTCTTC